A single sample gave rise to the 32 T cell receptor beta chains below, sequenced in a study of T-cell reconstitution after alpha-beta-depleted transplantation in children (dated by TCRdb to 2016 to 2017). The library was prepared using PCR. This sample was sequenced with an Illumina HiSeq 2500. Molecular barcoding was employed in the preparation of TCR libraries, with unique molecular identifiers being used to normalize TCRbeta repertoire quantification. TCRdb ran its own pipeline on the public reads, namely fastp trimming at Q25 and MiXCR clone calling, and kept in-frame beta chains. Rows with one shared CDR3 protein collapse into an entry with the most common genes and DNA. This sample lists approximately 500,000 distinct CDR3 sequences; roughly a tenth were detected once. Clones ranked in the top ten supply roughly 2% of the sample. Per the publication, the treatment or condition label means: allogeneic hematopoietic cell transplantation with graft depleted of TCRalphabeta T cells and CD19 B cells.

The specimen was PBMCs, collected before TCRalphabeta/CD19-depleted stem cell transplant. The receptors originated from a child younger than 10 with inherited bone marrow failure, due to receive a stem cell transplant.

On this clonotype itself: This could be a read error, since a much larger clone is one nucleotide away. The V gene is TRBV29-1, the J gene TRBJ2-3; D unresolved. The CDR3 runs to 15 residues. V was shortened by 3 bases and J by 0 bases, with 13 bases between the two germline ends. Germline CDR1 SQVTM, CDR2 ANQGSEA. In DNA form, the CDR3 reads TGCAGCGTTGATGCCAGGCTAACTAGCACAGATACGCAGTATTTT. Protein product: CSVDARLTSTDTQYF.

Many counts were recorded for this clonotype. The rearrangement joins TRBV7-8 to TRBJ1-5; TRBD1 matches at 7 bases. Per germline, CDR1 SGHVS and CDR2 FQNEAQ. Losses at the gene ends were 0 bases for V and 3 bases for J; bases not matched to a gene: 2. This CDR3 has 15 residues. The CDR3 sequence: CASSLAGGDNQPQHF. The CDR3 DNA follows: TGTGCCAGCAGCTTAGCAGGGGGCGACAATCAGCCCCAGCATTTT.

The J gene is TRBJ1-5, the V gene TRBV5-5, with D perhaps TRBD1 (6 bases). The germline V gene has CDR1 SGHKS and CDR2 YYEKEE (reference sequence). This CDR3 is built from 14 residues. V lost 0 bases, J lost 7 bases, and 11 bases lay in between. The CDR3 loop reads CASSLEGQGQPQHF. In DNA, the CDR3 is TGTGCCAGCAGCTTGGAGGGACAAGGGCAGCCCCAGCATTTT.

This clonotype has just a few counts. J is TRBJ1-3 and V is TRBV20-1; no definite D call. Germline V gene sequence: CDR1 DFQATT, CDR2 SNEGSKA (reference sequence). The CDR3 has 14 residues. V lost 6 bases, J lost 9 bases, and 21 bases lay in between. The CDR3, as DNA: TGCAGTGCCTCCCCCGCGTCGAGGGCACGCACCATATATTTT. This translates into CSASPASRARTIYF.

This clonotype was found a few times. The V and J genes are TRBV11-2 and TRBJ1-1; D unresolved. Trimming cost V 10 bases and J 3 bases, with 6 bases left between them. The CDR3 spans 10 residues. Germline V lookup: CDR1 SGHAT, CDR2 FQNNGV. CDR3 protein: CATTYTEAFF. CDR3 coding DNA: TGTGCCACAACATACACTGAAGCTTTCTTT.

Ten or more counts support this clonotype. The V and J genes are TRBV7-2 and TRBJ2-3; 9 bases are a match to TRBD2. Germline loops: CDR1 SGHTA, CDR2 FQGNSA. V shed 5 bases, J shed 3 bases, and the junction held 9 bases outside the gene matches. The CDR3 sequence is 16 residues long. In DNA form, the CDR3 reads TGTGCCAGCAGCACCTTAGCGGGAGTTGGGACAGATACGCAGTATTTT. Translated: CASSTLAGVGTDTQYF.

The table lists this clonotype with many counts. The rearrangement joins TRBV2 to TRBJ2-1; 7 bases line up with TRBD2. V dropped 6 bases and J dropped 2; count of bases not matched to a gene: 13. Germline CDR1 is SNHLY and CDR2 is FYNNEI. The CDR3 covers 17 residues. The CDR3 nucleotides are TGTGCCAGCAGCAACCCCTCGGGGCGGGAGCCCTACAATGAGCAGTTCTTC. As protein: CASSNPSGREPYNEQFF.

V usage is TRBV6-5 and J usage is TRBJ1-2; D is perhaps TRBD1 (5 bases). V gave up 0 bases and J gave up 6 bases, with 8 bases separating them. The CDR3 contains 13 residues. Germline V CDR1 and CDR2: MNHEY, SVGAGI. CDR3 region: CASSYSPGHGYTF. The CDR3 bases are TGTGCCAGCAGTTACTCCCCAGGGCATGGCTACACCTTC.

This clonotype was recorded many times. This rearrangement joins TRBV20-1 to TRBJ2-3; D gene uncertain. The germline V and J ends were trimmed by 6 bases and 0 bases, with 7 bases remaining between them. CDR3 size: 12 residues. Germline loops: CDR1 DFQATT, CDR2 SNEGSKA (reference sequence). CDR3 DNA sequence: TGCAGTGCAACGTTTAGCACAGATACGCAGTATTTT. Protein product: CSATFSTDTQYF.

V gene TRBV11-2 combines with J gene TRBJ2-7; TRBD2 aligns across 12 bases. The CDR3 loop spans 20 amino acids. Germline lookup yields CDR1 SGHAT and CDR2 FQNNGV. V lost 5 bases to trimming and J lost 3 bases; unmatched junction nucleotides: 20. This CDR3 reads CASSPPPTSGSFWAHYEQYF. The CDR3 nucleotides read TGTGCCAGCAGCCCGCCCCCGACTAGCGGGAGTTTCTGGGCACACTACGAGCAGTACTTC.

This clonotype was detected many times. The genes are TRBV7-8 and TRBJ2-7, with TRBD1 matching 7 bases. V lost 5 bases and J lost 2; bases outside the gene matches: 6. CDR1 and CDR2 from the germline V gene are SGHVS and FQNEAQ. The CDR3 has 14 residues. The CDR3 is CASSTRTGTYEQYF. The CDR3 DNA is TGTGCCAGCAGCACACGGACAGGAACCTACGAGCAGTACTTC.

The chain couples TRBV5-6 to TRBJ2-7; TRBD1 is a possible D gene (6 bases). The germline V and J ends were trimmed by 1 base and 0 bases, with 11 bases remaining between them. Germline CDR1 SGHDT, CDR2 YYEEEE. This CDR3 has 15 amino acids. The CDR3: CASSLFRQVSYEQYF. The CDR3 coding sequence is TGTGCCAGCAGCTTGTTCCGACAGGTCTCCTACGAGCAGTACTTC.

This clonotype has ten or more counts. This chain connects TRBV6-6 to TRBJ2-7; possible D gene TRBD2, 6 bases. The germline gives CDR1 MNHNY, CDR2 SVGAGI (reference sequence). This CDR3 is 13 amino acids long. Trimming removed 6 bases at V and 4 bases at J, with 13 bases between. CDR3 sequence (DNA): TGTGCCAGCAGAGGGACTCAGACTTACGAGCAGTACTTC. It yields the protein CASRGTQTYEQYF.

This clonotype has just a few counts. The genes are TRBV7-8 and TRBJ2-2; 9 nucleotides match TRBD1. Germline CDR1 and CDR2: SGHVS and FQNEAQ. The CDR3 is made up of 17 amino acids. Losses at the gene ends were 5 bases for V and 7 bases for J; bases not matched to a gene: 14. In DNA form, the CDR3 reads TGTGCCAGCAGCCCTTACCGGGACAGGGTTCAAATCGGGGAGCTGTTTTTT. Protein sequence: CASSPYRDRVQIGELFF.

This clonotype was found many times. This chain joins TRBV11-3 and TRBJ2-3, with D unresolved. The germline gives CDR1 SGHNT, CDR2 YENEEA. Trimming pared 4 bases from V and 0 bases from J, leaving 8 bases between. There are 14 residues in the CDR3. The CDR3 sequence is CASSSDGSTDTQYF. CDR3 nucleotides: TGTGCCAGCAGCTCCGACGGTAGCACAGATACGCAGTATTTT.

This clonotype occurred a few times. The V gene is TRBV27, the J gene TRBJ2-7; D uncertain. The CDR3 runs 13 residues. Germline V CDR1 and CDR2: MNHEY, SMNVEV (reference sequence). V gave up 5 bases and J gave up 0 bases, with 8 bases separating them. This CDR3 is CASSPISSYEQYF. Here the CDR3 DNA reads TGTGCCAGCAGTCCCATCAGCTCCTACGAGCAGTACTTC.

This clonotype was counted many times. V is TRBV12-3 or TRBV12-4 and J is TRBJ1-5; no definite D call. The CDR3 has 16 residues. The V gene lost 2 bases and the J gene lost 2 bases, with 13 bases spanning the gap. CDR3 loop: CASSLQGVHGNQPQHF. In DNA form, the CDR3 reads TGTGCCAGCAGTTTACAAGGAGTTCATGGCAATCAGCCCCAGCATTTT.

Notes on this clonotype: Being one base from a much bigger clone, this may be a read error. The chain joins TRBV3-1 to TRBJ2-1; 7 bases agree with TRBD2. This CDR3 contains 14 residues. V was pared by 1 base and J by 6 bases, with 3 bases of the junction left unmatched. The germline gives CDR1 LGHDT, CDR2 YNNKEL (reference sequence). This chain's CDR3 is CASSQAGLSNEQFF. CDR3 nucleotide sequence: TGTGCCAGCAGCCAAGCGGGACTAAGCAATGAGCAGTTCTTC.

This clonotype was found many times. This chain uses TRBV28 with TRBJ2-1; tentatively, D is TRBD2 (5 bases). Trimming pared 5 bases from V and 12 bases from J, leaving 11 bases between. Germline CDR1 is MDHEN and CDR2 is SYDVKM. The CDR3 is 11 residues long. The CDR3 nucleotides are TGTGCCAGCAGTACACCGCGGGCGCAGTTCTTC. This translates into CASSTPRAQFF.

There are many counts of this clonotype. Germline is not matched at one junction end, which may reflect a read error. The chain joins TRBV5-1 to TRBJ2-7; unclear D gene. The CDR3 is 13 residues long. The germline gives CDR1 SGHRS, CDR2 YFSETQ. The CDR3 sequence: CASSLGRAYEQYF. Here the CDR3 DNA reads TGTGCCAGCAGTTTGGGCAGAGCCTACGAGCAGTACTTC.

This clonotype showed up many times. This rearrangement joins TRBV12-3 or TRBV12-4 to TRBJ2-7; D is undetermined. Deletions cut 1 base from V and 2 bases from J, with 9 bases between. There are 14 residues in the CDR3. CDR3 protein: CASSLDQSPYEQYF. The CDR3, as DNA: TGTGCCAGCAGTTTAGATCAGTCCCCCTACGAGCAGTACTTC.

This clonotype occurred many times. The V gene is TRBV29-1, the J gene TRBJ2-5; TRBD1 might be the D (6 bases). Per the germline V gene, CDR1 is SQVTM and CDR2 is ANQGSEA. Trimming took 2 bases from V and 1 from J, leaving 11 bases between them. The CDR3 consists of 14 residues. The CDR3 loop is CSVEPLDSQETQYF. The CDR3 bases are TGCAGCGTTGAACCCCTGGACAGCCAAGAGACCCAGTACTTC.

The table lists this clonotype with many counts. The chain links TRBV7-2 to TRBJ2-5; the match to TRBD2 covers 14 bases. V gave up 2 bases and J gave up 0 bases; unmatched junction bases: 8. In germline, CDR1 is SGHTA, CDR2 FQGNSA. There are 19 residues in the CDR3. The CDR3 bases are TGTGCCAGCAGCTTATCTTCCGGGACTAGCGGGAGCGACCAAGAGACCCAGTACTTC. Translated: CASSLSSGTSGSDQETQYF.

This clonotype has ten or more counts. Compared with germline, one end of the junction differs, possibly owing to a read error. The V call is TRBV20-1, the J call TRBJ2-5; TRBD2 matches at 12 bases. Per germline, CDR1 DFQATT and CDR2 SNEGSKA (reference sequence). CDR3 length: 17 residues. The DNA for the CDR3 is TGTAGTGCTAGGGTAGCTAGCGGGAGGGCCGTATGGGAGACCCAGTACTTC. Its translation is CSARVASGRAVWETQYF.

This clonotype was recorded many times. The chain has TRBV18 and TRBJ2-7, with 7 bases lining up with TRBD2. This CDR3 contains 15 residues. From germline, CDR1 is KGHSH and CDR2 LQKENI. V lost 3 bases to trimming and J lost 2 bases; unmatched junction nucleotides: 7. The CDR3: CASSPRLAETYEQYF. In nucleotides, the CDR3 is TGTGCCAGCTCACCGCGCCTAGCGGAAACCTACGAGCAGTACTTC. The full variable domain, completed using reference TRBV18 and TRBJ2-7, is NAGVMQNPRHLVRRRGQEARLRCSPMKGHSHVYWYRQLPEEGLKFMVYLQKENIIDESGMPKERFSAEFPKEGPSILRIQQVVRGDSAAYFCASSPRLAETYEQYFGPGTRLTVT.

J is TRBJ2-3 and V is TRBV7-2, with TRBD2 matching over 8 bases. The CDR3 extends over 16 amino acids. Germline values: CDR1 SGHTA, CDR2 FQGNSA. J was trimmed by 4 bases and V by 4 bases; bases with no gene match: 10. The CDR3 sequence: CASSSGLAGSADTQYF. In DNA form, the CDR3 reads TGTGCCAGCAGCTCAGGACTAGCTGGTTCGGCAGATACGCAGTATTTT. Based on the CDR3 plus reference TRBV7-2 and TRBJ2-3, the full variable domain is GAGVSQSPSNKVTEKGKDVELRCDPISGHTALYWYRQSLGQGLEFLIYFQGNSAPDKSGLPSDRFSAERTGGSVSTLTIQRTQQEDSAVYLCASSSGLAGSADTQYFGPGTRLTVL.

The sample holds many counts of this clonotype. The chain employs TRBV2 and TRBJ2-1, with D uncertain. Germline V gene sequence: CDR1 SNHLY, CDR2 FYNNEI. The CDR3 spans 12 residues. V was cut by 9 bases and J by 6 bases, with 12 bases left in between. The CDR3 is CASTRDSNEQFF. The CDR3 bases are TGTGCCAGTACAAGGGATAGCAATGAGCAGTTCTTC.

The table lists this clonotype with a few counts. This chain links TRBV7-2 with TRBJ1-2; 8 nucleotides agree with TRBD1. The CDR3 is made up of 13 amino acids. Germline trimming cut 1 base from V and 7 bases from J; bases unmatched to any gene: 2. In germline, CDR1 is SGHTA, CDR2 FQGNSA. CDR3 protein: CASSLDRGVGYTF. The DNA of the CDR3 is TGTGCCAGCAGCTTAGACAGGGGGGTTGGCTACACCTTC.

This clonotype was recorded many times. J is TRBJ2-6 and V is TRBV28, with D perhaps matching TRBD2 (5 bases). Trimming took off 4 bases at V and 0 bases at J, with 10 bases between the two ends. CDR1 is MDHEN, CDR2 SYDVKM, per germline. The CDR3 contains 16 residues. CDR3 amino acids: CASSSPGSSGANVLTF. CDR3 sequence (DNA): TGTGCCAGCAGTTCTCCGGGGTCCTCTGGGGCCAACGTCCTGACTTTC.

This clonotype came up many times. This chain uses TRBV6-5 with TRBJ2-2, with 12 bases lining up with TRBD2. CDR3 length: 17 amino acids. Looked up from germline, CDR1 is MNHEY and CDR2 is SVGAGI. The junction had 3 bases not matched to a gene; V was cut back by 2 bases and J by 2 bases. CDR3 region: CASSYGLAGTNTGELFF. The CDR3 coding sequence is TGTGCCAGCAGTTACGGACTAGCGGGGACCAACACCGGGGAGCTGTTTTTT.

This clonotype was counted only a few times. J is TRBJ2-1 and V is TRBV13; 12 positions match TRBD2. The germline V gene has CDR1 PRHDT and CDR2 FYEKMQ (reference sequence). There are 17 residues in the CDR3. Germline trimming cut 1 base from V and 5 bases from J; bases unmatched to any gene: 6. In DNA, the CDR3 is TGTGCCAGCAGCTTAGAAACCTGGACTAGCGGGGACAATGAGCAGTTCTTC. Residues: CASSLETWTSGDNEQFF.

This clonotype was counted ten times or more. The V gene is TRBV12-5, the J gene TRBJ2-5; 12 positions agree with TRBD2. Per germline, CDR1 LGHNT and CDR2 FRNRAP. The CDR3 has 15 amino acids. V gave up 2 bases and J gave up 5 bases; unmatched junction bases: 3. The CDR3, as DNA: TGTGCTAGTGGTTTGCTCGGGACTAGCGGGGAGACCCAGTACTTC. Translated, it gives CASGLLGTSGETQYF.